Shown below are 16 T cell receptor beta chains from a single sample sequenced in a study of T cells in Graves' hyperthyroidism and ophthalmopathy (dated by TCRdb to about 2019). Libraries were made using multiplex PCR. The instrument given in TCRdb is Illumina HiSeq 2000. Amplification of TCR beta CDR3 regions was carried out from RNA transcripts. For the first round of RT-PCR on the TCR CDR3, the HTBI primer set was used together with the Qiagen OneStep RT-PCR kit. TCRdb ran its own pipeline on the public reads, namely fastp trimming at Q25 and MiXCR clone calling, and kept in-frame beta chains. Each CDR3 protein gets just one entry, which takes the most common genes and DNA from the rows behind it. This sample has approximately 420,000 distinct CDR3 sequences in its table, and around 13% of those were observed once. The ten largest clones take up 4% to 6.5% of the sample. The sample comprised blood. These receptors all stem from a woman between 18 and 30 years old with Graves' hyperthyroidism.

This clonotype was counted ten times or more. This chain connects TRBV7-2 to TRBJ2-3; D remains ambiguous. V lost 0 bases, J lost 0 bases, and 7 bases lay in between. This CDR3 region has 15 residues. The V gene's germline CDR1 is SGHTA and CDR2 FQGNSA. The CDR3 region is CASSLAYDSTDTQYF. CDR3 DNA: TGTGCCAGCAGCTTAGCTTACGATAGCACAGATACGCAGTATTTT.

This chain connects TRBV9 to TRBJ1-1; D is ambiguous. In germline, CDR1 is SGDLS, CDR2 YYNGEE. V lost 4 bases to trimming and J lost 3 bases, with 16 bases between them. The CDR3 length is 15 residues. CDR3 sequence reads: CASSPRGRKDTEAFF. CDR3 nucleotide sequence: TGTGCCAGCAGCCCGCGCGGCCGGAAGGACACTGAAGCTTTCTTT.

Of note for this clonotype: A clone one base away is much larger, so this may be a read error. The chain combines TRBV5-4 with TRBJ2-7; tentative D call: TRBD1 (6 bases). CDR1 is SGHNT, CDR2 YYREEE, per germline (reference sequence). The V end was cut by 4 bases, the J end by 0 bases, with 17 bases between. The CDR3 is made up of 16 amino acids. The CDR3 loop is CASSHGRGRASYEQYF. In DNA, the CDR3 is TGTGCCAGCAGCCATGGCAGGGGAAGGGCCTCCTACGAGCAGTACTTC.

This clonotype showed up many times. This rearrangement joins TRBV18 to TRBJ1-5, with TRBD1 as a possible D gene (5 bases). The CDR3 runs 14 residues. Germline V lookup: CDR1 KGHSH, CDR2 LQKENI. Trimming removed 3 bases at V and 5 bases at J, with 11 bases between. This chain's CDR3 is CASSPAQGYQPQHF. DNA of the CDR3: TGTGCCAGCTCACCGGCGCAGGGTTATCAGCCCCAGCATTTT.

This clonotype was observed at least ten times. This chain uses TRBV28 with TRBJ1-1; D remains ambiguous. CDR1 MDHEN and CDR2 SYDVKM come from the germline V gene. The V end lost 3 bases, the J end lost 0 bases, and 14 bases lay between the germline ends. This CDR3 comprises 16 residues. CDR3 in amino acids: CASSLAPAWMNTEAFF. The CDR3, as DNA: TGTGCCAGCAGTTTGGCCCCGGCGTGGATGAACACTGAAGCTTTCTTT.

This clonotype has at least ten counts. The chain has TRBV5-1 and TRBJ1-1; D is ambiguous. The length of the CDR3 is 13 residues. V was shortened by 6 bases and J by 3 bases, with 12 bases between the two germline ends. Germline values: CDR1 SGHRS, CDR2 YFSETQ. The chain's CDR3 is CASIGMMDTEAFF. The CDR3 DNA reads TGCGCCAGCATCGGAATGATGGACACTGAAGCTTTCTTT.

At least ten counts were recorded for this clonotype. This CDR3 is CASSLGTSITDTQYF. The CDR3 DNA reads as TGTGCCAGCAGCCTCGGGACTAGCATCACAGATACGCAGTATTTT. The chain couples TRBV2 to TRBJ2-3, with 9 bases aligning to TRBD2. Germline CDR1 is SNHLY and CDR2 is FYNNEI. This CDR3 is 15 amino acids long. Trimming removed 6 bases from V and 2 bases from J; junction bases left unmatched: 6. Supplemented by reference TRBV2 and TRBJ2-3, the full variable domain reads EPEVTQTPSHQVTQMGQEVILRCVPISNHLYFYWYRQILGQKVEFLVSFYNNEISEKSEIFDDQFSVERPDGSNFTLKIRSTKLEDSAMYFCASSLGTSITDTQYFGPGTRLTVL.

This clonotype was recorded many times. This CDR3 is CASSPSNEQFF. The CDR3 DNA sequence: TGTGCCAGCAGCCCCTCTAATGAGCAGTTCTTC. The chain joins TRBV7-9 to TRBJ2-1, with no clear D. CDR1 is SEHNR and CDR2 is FQNEAQ in the germline V gene (reference sequence). V dropped 5 bases and J dropped 7 bases, with 6 bases sitting between them. The CDR3 consists of 11 residues. Full variable domain (outside the CDR3, taken from reference TRBV7-9 and TRBJ2-1): DTGVSQNPRHKITKRGQNVTFRCDPISEHNRLYWYRQTLGQGPEFLTYFQNEAQLEKSRLLSDRFSAERPKGSFSTLEIQRTEQGDSAMYLCASSPSNEQFFGPGTRLTVL.

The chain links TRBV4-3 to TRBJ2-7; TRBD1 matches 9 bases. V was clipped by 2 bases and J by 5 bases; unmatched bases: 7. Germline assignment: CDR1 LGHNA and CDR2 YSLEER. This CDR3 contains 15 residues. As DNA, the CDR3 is TGCGCCAGCAGCCAAACACAGGGGGCAGGTAACGAGCAGTACTTC. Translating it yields CASSQTQGAGNEQYF.

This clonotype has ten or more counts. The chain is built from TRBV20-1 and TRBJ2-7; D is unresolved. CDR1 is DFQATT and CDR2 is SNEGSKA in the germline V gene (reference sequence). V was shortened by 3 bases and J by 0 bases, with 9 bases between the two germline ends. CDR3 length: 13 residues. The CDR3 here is CSASARSSYEQYF. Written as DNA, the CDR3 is TGCAGTGCTAGCGCCCGCAGCTCCTACGAGCAGTACTTC.

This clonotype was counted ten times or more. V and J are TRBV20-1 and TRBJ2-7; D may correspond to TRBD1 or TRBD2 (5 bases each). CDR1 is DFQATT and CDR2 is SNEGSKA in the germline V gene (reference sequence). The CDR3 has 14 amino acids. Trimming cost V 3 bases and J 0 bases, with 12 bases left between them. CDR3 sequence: CSASKGTISYEQYF. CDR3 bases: TGCAGTGCTAGTAAGGGGACCATCTCCTACGAGCAGTACTTC.

The CDR3 loop is CASSLTGVSGANVLTF. In DNA form, the CDR3 reads TGCGCCAGCAGCTTGACAGGAGTCTCTGGGGCCAACGTCCTGACTTTC. The V call is TRBV5-1, the J call TRBJ2-6, with D tentatively TRBD1 (5 bases). The germline V gene has CDR1 SGHRS and CDR2 YFSETQ. Trimming stripped 1 base from V and 0 bases from J, with 8 bases between. The CDR3 covers 16 residues. Complete variable domain (other parts from reference TRBV5-1 and TRBJ2-6): KAGVTQTPRYLIKTRGQQVTLSCSPISGHRSVSWYQQTPGQGLQFLFEYFSETQRNKGNFPGRFSGRQFSNSRSEMNVSTLELGDSALYLCASSLTGVSGANVLTFGAGSRLTVL.

CDR3 amino acids: CASSPIIGAAGSAPYEQYF. DNA for the CDR3: TGCGCCAGCAGCCCCATTATTGGGGCAGCGGGTTCCGCCCCCTACGAGCAGTACTTC. The chain joins TRBV5-1 to TRBJ2-7, with D possibly being TRBD2 (6 bases). Germline loops: CDR1 SGHRS, CDR2 YFSETQ. Trimming pared 4 bases from V and 2 bases from J, leaving 28 bases between. The CDR3 length is 19 residues.

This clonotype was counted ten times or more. The CDR3 DNA is TGTGCCAGCAGGACGAGCATGAACACTGAAGCTTTCTTT. It encodes CASRTSMNTEAFF. The chain joins TRBV6-1 to TRBJ1-1; D is ambiguous. V lost 6 bases to trimming and J lost 0 bases, with 8 bases between them. The germline V gene encodes CDR1 MNHNS and CDR2 SASEGT. CDR3 length equals 13 residues.

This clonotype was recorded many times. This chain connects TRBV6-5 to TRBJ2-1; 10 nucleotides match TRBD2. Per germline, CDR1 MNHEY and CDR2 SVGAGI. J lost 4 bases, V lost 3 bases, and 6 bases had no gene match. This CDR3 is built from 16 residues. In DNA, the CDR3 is TGTGCCAGCAGTTATGGGTCTAGCGGGAGATACAATGAGCAGTTCTTC. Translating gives CASSYGSSGRYNEQFF.

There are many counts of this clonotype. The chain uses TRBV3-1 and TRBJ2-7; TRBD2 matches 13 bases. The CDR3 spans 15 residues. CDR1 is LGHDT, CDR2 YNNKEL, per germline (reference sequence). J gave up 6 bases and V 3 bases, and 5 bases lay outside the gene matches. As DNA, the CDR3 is TGTGCCAGCAGCCACCTGACTAGCGGGAGGACCGAGCAGTACTTC. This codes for CASSHLTSGRTEQYF.